This is a list of T cell receptor beta chains from one sample in a study of control samples from healthy donors and cancer patients. Only in-frame clones appear in the TCRdb table, and some are missing; sequencing was by immunoSEQ multiplex PCR. The data contain about 120,000 clones, 88% of them singletons. Sequencing was carried out using blood. These receptors were collected from a man aged 35-49 years in good health. The CDR3 runs from the conserved cysteine through the conserved F or W. D genes are given only for firm matches. Clone size is given for some rows only: seen once, a few or many times, or a class if the clone is expanded.

J,size,length,D,V,CDR3,DNA
TRBJ1-5,.,15,.,TRBV28,CASSLSGTGNQPQHF,TGTGCCAGCAGTTTATCTGGGACTGGCAATCAGCCCCAGCATTTT
TRBJ2-7,.,12,.,TRBV7-3,CASSLGPFEQYF,TGTGCCAGCAGCTTGGGTCCTTTCGAGCAGTACTTC
TRBJ2-3,.,15,TRBD2,TRBV19,CASSTGLAVTDTQYF,TGTGCCAGTAGTACCGGACTAGCGGTCACAGATACGCAGTATTTT
TRBJ1-1,.,14,.,TRBV6-5,CASSSDLGGTEAFF,TGTGCCAGCAGTTCGGACTTGGGTGGTACTGAAGCTTTCTTT
TRBJ2-7,.,14,.,TRBV4-1,CASSHRDNTYEQYF,TGCGCCAGCAGCCACCGGGACAACACCTACGAGCAGTACTTC
TRBJ2-3,.,14,.,TRBV6-1,CASSDGLSTDTQYF,TGTGCCAGCAGTGACGGTCTAAGCACAGATACGCAGTATTTT
TRBJ1-6,.,15,.,TRBV10-2,CASSESREGSSPLHF,TGCGCCAGCAGTGAGTCGAGGGAGGGAAGTTCACCCCTCCACTTT
TRBJ2-7,.,12,.,TRBV19,CASSIDAYEQYF,TGTGCCAGTAGTATAGATGCCTACGAGCAGTACTTC
TRBJ1-1,.,13,.,TRBV7-2,CASSPGGVTEAFF,TGTGCCAGCAGCCCCGGGGGGGTCACTGAAGCTTTCTTT
TRBJ1-6,.,14,.,TRBV13,CASSSSVSREGLHF,TGTGCCAGCAGCTCCTCTGTGTCGCGTGAGGGCCTCCACTTT
TRBJ1-2,.,16,.,TRBV3-1/TRBV3-2,CASSQVLDSGFNGYTF,TGTGCCAGCAGCCAAGTACTGGACAGCGGGTTTAATGGCTACACCTTC
TRBJ1-1,once,16,TRBD1,TRBV12-5,CASGPRRQGLNTEAFF,TGTGCTAGTGGCCCTCGACGACAGGGTTTAAACACTGAAGCTTTCTTT
TRBJ1-6,few,15,.,TRBV9,CASKGGTLDNSPLHF,TGTGCCAGCAAAGGGGGGACTCTTGATAATTCACCCCTCCACTTT
TRBJ1-1,.,13,.,TRBV7-9,CASSFGMNTEAFF,TGTGCCAGCAGCTTTGGTATGAACACTGAAGCTTTCTTT
TRBJ1-4,.,16,.,TRBV7-9,CASSLPEDSKVEKLFF,TGTGCCAGCAGCTTACCCGAGGACTCAAAGGTCGAAAAACTGTTTTTT
TRBJ1-2,.,12,.,TRBV19,CASSKRNYGYTF,TGTGCCAGTAGTAAGAGAAACTATGGCTACACCTTC